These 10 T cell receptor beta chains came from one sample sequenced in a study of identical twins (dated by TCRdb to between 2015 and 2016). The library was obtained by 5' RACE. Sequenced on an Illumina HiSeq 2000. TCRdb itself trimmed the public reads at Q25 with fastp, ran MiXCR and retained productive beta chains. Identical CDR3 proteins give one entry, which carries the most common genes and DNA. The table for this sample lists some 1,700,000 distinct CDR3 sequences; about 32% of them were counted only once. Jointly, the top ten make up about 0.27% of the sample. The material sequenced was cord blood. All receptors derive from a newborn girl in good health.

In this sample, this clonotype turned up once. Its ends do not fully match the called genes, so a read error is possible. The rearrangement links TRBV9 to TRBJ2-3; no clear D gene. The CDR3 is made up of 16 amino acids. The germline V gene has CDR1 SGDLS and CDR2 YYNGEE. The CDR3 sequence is CTSSSDPRPRSDTQYF. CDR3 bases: TGTACCAGCAGCTCAGACCCCCGGCCGAGATCAGATACGCAGTATTTT.

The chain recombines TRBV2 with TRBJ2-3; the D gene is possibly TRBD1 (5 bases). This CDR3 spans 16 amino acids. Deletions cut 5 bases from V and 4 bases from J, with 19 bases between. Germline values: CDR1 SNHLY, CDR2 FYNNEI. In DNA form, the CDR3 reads TGTGCCAGCAGTCCTCATGGGGCCGATCAGGCAGATACGCAGTATTTT. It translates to CASSPHGADQADTQYF.

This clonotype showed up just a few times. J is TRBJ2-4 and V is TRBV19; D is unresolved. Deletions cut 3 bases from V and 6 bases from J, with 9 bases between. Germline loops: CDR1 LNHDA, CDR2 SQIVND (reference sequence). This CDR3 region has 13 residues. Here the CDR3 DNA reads TGTGCCAGTAGTATTTCTTTGGGAAACATTCAGTACTTC. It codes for CASSISLGNIQYF.

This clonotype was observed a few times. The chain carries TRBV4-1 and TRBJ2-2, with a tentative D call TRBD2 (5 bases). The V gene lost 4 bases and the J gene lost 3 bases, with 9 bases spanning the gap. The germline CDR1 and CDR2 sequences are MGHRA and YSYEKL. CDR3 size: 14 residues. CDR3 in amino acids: CASSRLSYTGELFF. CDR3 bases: TGCGCCAGCAGCCGACTATCTTACACCGGGGAGCTGTTTTTT.

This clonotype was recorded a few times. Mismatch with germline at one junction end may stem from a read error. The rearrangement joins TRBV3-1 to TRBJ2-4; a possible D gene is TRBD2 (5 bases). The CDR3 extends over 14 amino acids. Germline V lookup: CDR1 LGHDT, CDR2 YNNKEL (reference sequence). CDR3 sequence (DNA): TGTGCCAGCACCCAACTAGGGGCCAAAAACATTCAGTACTTC. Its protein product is CASTQLGAKNIQYF. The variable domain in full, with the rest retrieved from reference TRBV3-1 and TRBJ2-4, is DTAVSQTPKYLVTQMGNDKSIKCEQNLGHDTMYWYKQDSKKFLKIMFSYNNKELIINETVPNRFSPKSPDKAHLNLHINSLELGDSAVYFCASTQLGAKNIQYFGAGTRLSVL.

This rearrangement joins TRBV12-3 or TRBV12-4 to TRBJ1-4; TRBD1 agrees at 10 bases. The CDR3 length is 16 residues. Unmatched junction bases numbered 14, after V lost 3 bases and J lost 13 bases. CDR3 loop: CASSLGPGTGAEGLFF. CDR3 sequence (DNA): TGTGCCAGCAGTTTGGGGCCCGGGACAGGGGCGGAAGGACTGTTTTTT.

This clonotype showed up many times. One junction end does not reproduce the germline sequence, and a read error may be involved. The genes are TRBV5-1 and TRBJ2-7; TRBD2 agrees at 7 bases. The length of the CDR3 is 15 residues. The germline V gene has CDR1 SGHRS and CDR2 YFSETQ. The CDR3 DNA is TGCGCCAGCAGATTGGGAGGGGCCCTCTCCTACGAGCAGTACTTC. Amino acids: CASRLGGALSYEQYF.

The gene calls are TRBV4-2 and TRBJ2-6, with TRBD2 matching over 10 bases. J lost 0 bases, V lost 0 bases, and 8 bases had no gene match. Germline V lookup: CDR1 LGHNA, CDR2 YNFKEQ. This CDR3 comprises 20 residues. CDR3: CASSQERVAGGLSGANVLTF. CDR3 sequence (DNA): TGTGCCAGCAGCCAAGAGAGGGTAGCGGGGGGTCTCTCTGGGGCCAACGTCCTGACTTTC.

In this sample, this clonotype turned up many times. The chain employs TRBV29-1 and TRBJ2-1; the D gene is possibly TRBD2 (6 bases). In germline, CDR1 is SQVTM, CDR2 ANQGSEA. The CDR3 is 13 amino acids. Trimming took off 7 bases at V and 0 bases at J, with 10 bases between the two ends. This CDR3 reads CSGLAASYNEQFF. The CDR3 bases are TGCAGCGGCTTAGCGGCCTCCTACAATGAGCAGTTCTTC.

The CDR3 region is CSARESLAGRNEQFF. The CDR3 bases are TGCAGTGCTAGAGAGTCTCTAGCGGGAAGGAATGAGCAGTTCTTC. The rearrangement uses TRBV20-1 and TRBJ2-1, with 9 bases lining up with TRBD2. Unmatched junction bases numbered 7, after V lost 0 bases and J lost 7 bases. Germline lookup yields CDR1 DFQATT and CDR2 SNEGSKA (reference sequence). The CDR3 has 15 amino acids.